This entry is about one T cell receptor beta chain. This entry belongs to a study of blood T cell repertoires in COVID-19. Study as a whole: Samples representing acute and convalescent COVID-19 were sourced from the United States, Italy and Spain. From T cells, B-cell-depleted T cells, or PBMCs came the material, which was cDNA or gDNA.

The V and J ends lost 5 bases and 6 bases respectively, with 17 bases between them. Germline V gives CDR1 SEHNR, CDR2 FQNEAQ (reference sequence). CDR3 length: 15 residues. Authors' methods: Amplification from reference gene primers served as the basis for estimated nucleated cell counts. Assay: immunoSEQ multiplex PCR; the TCRdb copy retains only in-frame clones and omits some. V and J calls and clone size follow that table, whereas D and trimming were derived from the DNA. The sample has 200,000 to 300,000 clones; 70% to 90% are singletons. Specimen: peripheral blood. This chain uses TRBV7-9 with TRBJ1-5; D possibly corresponds to TRBD1 (6 bases). The receptor was isolated from a man aged 18 to 30 with active or convalescent COVID-19. In nucleotides, the CDR3 is TGTGCCAGCAGCCCCAGGGGAGGGGTCGGTCAGCCCCAGCATTTT. Translated, it gives CASSPRGGVGQPQHF.